Listed below are T cell receptor beta chains from one sample, sequenced in a study of T cell responses to AZD1222 COVID-19 vaccine. The assay was immunoSEQ multiplex PCR, and TCRdb's table has in-frame clones only and misses some. The table has approximately 150,000 clones, around 88% seen once. Here the sequenced sample was peripheral blood, taken on day 0 of MenACWY control vaccination. These TCRs come from an adult in good health. The CDR3 runs from the conserved cysteine through the conserved F or W. A D gene is named only where the DNA matches it firmly. Expanded clones are given a class, and other clones once, few, many or no size at all.

J gene: TRBJ1-2
V gene: TRBV5-1
clone size: .
D gene: .
CDR3 DNA: TGCGCCAGCAGCTTGTATGGCGACTATGGCTACACCTTC
CDR3 protein: CASSLYGDYGYTF

J gene: TRBJ1-6
V gene: TRBV19
clone size: few
D gene: TRBD1
CDR3 DNA: TGTGCCAGTAGTAAAGGGACAGGAGGTACCTCACCCCTCCACTTT
CDR3 protein: CASSKGTGGTSPLHF

J gene: TRBJ2-1
V gene: TRBV4-1
clone size: .
D gene: TRBD1
CDR3 DNA: TGCGCCAGCAGCCACCCGGACAGGGCCATCAATGAGCAGTTCTTC
CDR3 protein: CASSHPDRAINEQFF

J gene: TRBJ1-1
V gene: TRBV7-2
clone size: .
D gene: .
CDR3 DNA: TGTGCCAGCAGCTTAGCTCCAGGGGATAGTGAAGCTTTCTTT
CDR3 protein: CASSLAPGDSEAFF

J gene: TRBJ1-2
V gene: TRBV6-1
clone size: .
D gene: .
CDR3 DNA: TGTGCCAGCAGTGAAATCTGGGGGCAGGGCTACACCTTC
CDR3 protein: CASSEIWGQGYTF

J gene: TRBJ2-1
V gene: TRBV7-6
clone size: .
D gene: TRBD1
CDR3 DNA: TGTGCCAGCAGCCAGCGGACAGGGGATGAGCAGTTCTTC
CDR3 protein: CASSQRTGDEQFF

J gene: TRBJ2-3
V gene: TRBV6-6
clone size: .
D gene: TRBD2
CDR3 DNA: TGTGCCAGCAGCCGGGGACTAGCGGGAGTACCAGATACGCAGTATTTT
CDR3 protein: CASSRGLAGVPDTQYF

J gene: TRBJ2-2
V gene: TRBV30
clone size: .
D gene: TRBD1
CDR3 DNA: TGTGCCTGGGGGGGACAGGGGGACACCGGGGAGCTGTTTTTT
CDR3 protein: CAWGGQGDTGELFF

J gene: TRBJ2-2
V gene: TRBV4-3
clone size: .
D gene: .
CDR3 DNA: TGCGCCAGCAGCCAAGAAGTGGGCCTCTACACCGGGGAGCTGTTTTTT
CDR3 protein: CASSQEVGLYTGELFF

J gene: TRBJ2-5
V gene: TRBV7-6
clone size: .
D gene: TRBD1
CDR3 DNA: TGTGCCAGCAGCCCGTGGACAGGGGCCGTGGAGACCCAGTACTTC
CDR3 protein: CASSPWTGAVETQYF

J gene: TRBJ2-2
V gene: TRBV27
clone size: few
D gene: TRBD1
CDR3 DNA: TGTGCCAGCAGTTTGGACAGGGGGGCCGGGGAGCTGTTTTTT
CDR3 protein: CASSLDRGAGELFF